This entry describes one T cell receptor (beta chain). The V and J ends lost 2 bases and 4 bases respectively, with 14 bases between them. The CDR3 covers 14 residues. Looked up from germline, CDR1 is DFQATT and CDR2 is SNEGSKA (reference sequence). This specimen belongs to a study of blood T cells in healthy people across ages. Through a sample-barcoded 5' primer and a J-beta primer mix, a second PCR was run for roughly 7 to 11 cycles. With 12 random nucleotides, a template-switch adaptor tagged each individual cDNA molecule. TCRdb re-analysed the 5' RACE reads in MiXCR, keeping a single row per CDR3 protein. The sample consists of some 1.4 million distinct CDR3 sequences, approximately 40% of them appearing once.

Source material: blood. The chain has TRBV20-1 and TRBJ1-1; unclear D gene. The origin of this receptor is a woman between 18 and 30 years old in good health. The CDR3 sequence: CSARNRGGSTEAFF. The CDR3 DNA sequence: TGCAGTGCTAGAAACCGAGGAGGGTCCACTGAAGCTTTCTTT.